This T cell receptor (beta chain) stems from a study of CD8+ T cells in alopecia areata. General observations from the study: In scalp, tofacitinib significantly decreased clonality and expanded CD8+ clones among the top 100. In lesional scalp, particularly from alopecia totalis/universalis, clonality was higher than in normal scalp.

V dropped 0 bases and J dropped 1 base, with 7 bases sitting between them. This CDR3 has 14 amino acids. Germline lookup yields CDR1 PRHDT and CDR2 FYEKMQ (reference sequence). Extraction and reverse transcription of RNA yielded cDNA as the sequencing template. Repertoires were generated with immunoSEQ multiplex PCR, while TCRdb's copy carries only in-frame clones and drops some. Of 200,000 to 250,000 clones in the sample, around 65% are singletons; the top ten hold 1% to 1.5%. In the case of this clone: The antigen is undetermined.

Treatment in this sample: oral pan-JAK inhibitor, 5-10 mg twice daily. Specimens obtained from alopecia areata patients comprised lesional scalp punch biopsies and peripheral blood. The rearrangement uses TRBV13 and TRBJ2-7; D not resolved. Specimen: CD4+ T cells sorted from blood, collected around week 46, from a patient treated with tofacitinib. The sequence came from a human donor with alopecia areata. The CDR3 sequence is CASSLGGTSYEQYF. The CDR3 nucleotides read TGTGCCAGCAGCTTAGGCGGAACATCCTACGAGCAGTACTTC.